Listed below are T cell receptor beta chains from one sample, sequenced in a study of cytomegalovirus exposure and HLA in healthy donors. Profiled with immunoSEQ multiplex PCR; TCRdb holds only in-frame clones, not every one. The top ten clones hold roughly 2% of a sample with some 110,000 clones, over 65% of them seen once. Sequencing was performed on PBMCs. These receptors came from a man aged 50 or older in good health and CMV-seronegative. Each CDR3 is given with its conserved first and last residue. The D gene is left open where the match is weak. Size is stated for part of the rows, as once, few or many counts, or as a class when the clone is expanded.

clone_size,v_call,d_call,cdr3_length,j_call,cdr3_nt,cdr3_aa
-,TRBV29-1,TRBD1,14,TRBJ2-5,TGCAGCGTGGGAACAGGGGGCGAGGGAGAGACCCAGTACTTC,CSVGTGGEGETQYF
-,TRBV5-6,-,13,TRBJ2-5,TGTGCCAGCAGCTTGCGAGGGATGGAGACCCAGTACTTC,CASSLRGMETQYF
-,TRBV6-1,-,17,TRBJ2-3,TGTGCCAGCAGTGAGTTCCTTCCGGGGAGGCTCACAGATACGCAGTATTTT,CASSEFLPGRLTDTQYF
-,TRBV5-6,TRBD1,12,TRBJ1-2,TGTGCCAGCAGCTCAACAGGGGGCCATCGCACCTTC,CASSSTGGHRTF
-,TRBV5-1,TRBD1,12,TRBJ2-2,TGCGCCAGCAGCGCGACAGGGGGGGAGCTGTTTTTT,CASSATGGELFF
-,TRBV7-9,TRBD1,15,TRBJ1-6,TGTGCCAGCAGCTTTGGTGACAGGGTTAATTCACCCCTCCACTTT,CASSFGDRVNSPLHF
-,TRBV7-9,TRBD1,16,TRBJ1-1,TGTGCCAGCAGCTTATCGTCGGGACAGGGTGGCACTGAAGCTTTCTTT,CASSLSSGQGGTEAFF
few,TRBV4-1,-,13,TRBJ1-2,TGCGCCAGCAGCATCGAGGGAAACTATGGCTACACCTTC,CASSIEGNYGYTF
-,TRBV10-3,-,17,TRBJ2-6,TGTGCCATCAGTGAGGGGACCGGGAGCTCTGGGGCCAACGTCCTGACTTTC,CAISEGTGSSGANVLTF
-,TRBV5-1,TRBD2,19,TRBJ2-1,TGCGCCAGCAGCCCTGGGGGGGTAACGCGGGGGAGCTCCTACAATGAGCAGTTCTTC,CASSPGGVTRGSSYNEQFF
few,TRBV9,-,13,TRBJ1-5,TGTGCCAGCAGCGTGGCGACAGTCGGGCCCCAGCATTTT,CASSVATVGPQHF
-,TRBV7-8,-,12,TRBJ1-4,TGTGCCAGCAGCATCAGGGTCGAAAAACTGTTTTTT,CASSIRVEKLFF
-,TRBV6-6,TRBD2,13,TRBJ2-7,TGTGCCAGCTCGCTAGCGGGGGGCTACGAGCAGTACTTC,CASSLAGGYEQYF
-,TRBV7-8,-,14,TRBJ2-1,TGTGCCAGCAGCTTCGGACTTTCCTACAATGAGCAGTTCTTC,CASSFGLSYNEQFF
-,TRBV28,TRBD1,19,TRBJ1-2,TGTGCCAGCAGTTTATTAGGGGGACAGAACATAAGGTCTAACTATGGCTACACCTTC,CASSLLGGQNIRSNYGYTF
-,TRBV9,TRBD2,15,TRBJ2-3,TGTGCCAGCAGCCCTCGGGGGGGGGTAGGAGATACGCAGTATTTT,CASSPRGGVGDTQYF
-,TRBV27,TRBD1,14,TRBJ1-2,TGTGCCAGCAGTTCTACAGGGGGGACCTATGGCTACACCTTC,CASSSTGGTYGYTF
-,TRBV5-1,TRBD1,14,TRBJ1-1,TGCGCCAGCAGCTGGGACAGGACGAACACTGAAGCTTTCTTT,CASSWDRTNTEAFF
few,TRBV5-1,TRBD1,15,TRBJ1-4,TGCGCCAGCAGCCTCGAAGGCAGGGGGGCGGAAAAACTGTTTTTT,CASSLEGRGAEKLFF
-,TRBV6-8,-,12,TRBJ2-7,TGTGCCAGCAGCCCTCCGGGCTACGAGCAGTACTTC,CASSPPGYEQYF
-,TRBV9,-,15,TRBJ1-4,TGTGCCAGCAGCGCATTCAGTGCAACTAATGAAAAACTGTTTTTT,CASSAFSATNEKLFF
-,TRBV5-1,TRBD1,16,TRBJ1-4,TGCGCCAGCAGCTTGGAGGCGGGACAGGGGAATGAAAAACTGTTTTTT,CASSLEAGQGNEKLFF
-,TRBV15,-,14,TRBJ2-1,TGTGCCACCAGTTGGCAGGGGTCCTACAATGAGCAGTTCTTC,CATSWQGSYNEQFF
-,TRBV7-9,-,15,TRBJ1-2,TGTGCCAGCAGCTTCTCGGACTCGACTAACTATGGCTACACCTTC,CASSFSDSTNYGYTF
-,TRBV5-4,TRBD1,15,TRBJ2-3,TGTGCCAGCAGCTTAGGGACAGGGTTATCAGATACGCAGTATTTT,CASSLGTGLSDTQYF
-,TRBV5-1,TRBD1,14,TRBJ1-1,TGCGCCAGCAGCCAACCCCGGGACAGGGAGACGGCTTTCTTT,CASSQPRDRETAFF
-,TRBV6-5,TRBD1,13,TRBJ1-2,TGTGCCAGCAGTTCGACAGGGGCCTATGGCTACACCTTC,CASSSTGAYGYTF
-,TRBV19,-,17,TRBJ1-5,TGTGCCAGTAGTTCCCAGGGGATGATTAGCGGCAATCAGCCCCAGCATTTT,CASSSQGMISGNQPQHF
-,TRBV15,-,19,TRBJ1-5,TGTGCCACCAGCAGAGATTTTAGACTCCTCGACAGGTCAGTCCAGCCCCAGCATTTT,CATSRDFRLLDRSVQPQHF
few,TRBV7-9,-,15,TRBJ2-5,TGTGCCAGCAGCCCAAGGACAGCTTTACAAGAGACCCAGTACTTC,CASSPRTALQETQYF
few,TRBV19,-,16,TRBJ1-5,TGTGCCACCTCCCCCATCAAGCTTCTCGGGGATCAGCCCCAGCATTTT,CATSPIKLLGDQPQHF
-,TRBV5-1,-,15,TRBJ1-1,TGCGCCAGCAGCTATGGTGCAGGGGTGAGCACTGAAGCTTTCTTT,CASSYGAGVSTEAFF
-,TRBV11-3,-,11,TRBJ2-1,TGTGCCAGCAGCTCTCAGGATGAGCAGTTCTTC,CASSSQDEQFF